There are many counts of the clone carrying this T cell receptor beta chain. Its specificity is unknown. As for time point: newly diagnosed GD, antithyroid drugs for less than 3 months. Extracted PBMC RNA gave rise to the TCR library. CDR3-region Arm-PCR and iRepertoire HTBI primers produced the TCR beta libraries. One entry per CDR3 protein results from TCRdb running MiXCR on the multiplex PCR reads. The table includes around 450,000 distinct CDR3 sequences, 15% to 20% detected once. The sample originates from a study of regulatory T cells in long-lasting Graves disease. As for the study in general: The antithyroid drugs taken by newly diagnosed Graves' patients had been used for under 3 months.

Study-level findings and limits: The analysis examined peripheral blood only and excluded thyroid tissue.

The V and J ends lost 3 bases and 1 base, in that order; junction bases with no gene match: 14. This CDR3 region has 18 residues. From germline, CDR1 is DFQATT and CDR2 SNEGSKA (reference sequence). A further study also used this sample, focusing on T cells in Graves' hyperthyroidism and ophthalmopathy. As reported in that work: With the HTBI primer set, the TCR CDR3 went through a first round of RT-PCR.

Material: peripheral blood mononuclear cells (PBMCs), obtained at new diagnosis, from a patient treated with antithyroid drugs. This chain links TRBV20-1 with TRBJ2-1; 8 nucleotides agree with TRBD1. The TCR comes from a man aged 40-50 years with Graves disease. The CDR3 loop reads CSASAITGGTGSYNEQFF. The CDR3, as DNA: TGCAGTGCTAGCGCCATCACCGGTGGGACAGGTTCCTACAATGAGCAGTTCTTC.